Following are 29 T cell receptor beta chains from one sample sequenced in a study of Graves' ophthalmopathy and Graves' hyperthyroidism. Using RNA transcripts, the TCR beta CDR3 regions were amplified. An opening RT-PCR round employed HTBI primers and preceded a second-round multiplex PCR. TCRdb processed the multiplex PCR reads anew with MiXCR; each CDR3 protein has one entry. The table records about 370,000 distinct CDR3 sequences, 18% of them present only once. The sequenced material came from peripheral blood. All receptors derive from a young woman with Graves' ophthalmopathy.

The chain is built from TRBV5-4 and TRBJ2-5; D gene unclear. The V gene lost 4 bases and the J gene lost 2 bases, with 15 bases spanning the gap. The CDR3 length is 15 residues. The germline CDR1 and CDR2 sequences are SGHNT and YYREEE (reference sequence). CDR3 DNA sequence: TGTGCCAGCAGCACCACCGGGTTGGGTCAAGAGACCCAGTACTTC. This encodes CASSTTGLGQETQYF.

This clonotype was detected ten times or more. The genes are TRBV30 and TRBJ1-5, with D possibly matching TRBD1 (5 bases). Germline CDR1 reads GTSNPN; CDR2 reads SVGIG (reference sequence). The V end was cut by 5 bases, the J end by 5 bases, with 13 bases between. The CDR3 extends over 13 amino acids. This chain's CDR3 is CAWQVGADQPQHF. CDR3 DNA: TGTGCCTGGCAGGTAGGGGCGGATCAGCCCCAGCATTTT. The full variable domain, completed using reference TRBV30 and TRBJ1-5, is SQTIHQWPATLVQPVGSPLSLECTVEGTSNPNLYWYRQAAGRGLQLLFYSVGIGQISSEVPQNLSASRPQDRQFILSSKKLLLSDSGFYLCAWQVGADQPQHFGDGTRLSIL.

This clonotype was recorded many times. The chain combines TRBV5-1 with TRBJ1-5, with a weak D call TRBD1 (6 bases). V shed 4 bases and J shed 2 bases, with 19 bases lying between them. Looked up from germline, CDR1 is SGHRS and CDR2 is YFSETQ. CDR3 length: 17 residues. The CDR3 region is CASSPVPGEYGNQPQHF. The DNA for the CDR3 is TGCGCCAGCAGCCCCGTCCCAGGGGAGTATGGCAATCAGCCCCAGCATTTT.

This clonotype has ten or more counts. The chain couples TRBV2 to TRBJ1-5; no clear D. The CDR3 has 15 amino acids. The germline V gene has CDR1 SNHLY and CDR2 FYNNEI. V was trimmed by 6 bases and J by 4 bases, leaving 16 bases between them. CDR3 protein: CASSDPGDLNQPQHF. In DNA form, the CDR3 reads TGTGCCAGCAGCGACCCCGGGGATTTGAATCAGCCCCAGCATTTT.

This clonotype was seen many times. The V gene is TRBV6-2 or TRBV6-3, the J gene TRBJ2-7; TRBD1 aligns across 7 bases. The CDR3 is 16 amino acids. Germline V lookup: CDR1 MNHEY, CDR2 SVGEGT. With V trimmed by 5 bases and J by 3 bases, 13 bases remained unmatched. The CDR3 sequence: CASSRVETGTFYEQYF. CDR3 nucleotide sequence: TGTGCCAGCAGTCGCGTCGAGACAGGGACCTTCTACGAGCAGTACTTC.

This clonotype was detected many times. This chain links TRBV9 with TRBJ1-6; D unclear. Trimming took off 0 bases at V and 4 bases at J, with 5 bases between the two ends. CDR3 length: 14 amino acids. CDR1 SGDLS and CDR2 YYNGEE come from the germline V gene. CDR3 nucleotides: TGTGCCAGCAGCGTAGGGGGTTATAATTCACCCCTCCACTTT. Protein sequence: CASSVGGYNSPLHF.

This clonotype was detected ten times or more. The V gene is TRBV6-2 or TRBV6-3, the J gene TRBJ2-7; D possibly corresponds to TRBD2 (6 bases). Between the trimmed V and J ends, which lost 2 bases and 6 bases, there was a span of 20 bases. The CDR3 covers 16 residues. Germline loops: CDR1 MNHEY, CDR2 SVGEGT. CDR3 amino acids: CASSYDLREPDSEQYF. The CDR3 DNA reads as TGTGCCAGCAGTTACGACCTTCGGGAGCCTGACTCCGAGCAGTACTTC.

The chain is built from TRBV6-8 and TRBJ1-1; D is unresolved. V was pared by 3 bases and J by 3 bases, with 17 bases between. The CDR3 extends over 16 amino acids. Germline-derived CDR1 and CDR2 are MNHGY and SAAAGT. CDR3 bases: TGTGCCAGCAGTTATGTGTGGAACGGTCCCTACACTGAAGCTTTCTTT. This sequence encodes CASSYVWNGPYTEAFF.

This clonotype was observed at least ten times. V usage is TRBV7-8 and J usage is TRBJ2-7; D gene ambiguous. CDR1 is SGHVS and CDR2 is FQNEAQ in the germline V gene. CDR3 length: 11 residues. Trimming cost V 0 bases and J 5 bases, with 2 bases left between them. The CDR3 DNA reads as TGTGCCAGCAGCTTAGCGGACGAGCAGTACTTC. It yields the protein CASSLADEQYF.

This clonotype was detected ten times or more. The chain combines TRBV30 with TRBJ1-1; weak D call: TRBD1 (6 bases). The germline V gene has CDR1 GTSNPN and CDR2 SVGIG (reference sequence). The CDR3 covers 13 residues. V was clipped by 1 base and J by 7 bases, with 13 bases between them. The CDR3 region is CAWSEGEEHEAFF. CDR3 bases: TGTGCCTGGAGTGAGGGGGAGGAACATGAAGCTTTCTTT.

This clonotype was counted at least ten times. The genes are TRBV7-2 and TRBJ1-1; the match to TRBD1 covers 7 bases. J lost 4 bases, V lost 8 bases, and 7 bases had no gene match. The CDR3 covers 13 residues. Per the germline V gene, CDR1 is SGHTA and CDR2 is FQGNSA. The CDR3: CASGETGPTEAFF. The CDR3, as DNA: TGTGCCAGCGGAGAGACAGGGCCCACTGAAGCTTTCTTT.

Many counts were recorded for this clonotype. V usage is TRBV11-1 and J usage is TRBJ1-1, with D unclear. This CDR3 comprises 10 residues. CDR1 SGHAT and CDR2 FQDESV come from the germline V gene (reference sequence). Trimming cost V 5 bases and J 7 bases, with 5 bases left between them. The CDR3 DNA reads TGTGCCAGCAGCCCACATGAAGCTTTCTTT. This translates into CASSPHEAFF.

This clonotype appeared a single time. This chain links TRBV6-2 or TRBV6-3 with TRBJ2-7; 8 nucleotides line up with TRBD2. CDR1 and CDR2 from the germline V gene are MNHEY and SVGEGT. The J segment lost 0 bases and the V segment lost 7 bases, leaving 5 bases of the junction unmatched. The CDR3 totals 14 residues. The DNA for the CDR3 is TGTGCCAGCAAAACGGGGGGGTTCTCCTACGAGCAGTACTTC. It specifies CASKTGGFSYEQYF.

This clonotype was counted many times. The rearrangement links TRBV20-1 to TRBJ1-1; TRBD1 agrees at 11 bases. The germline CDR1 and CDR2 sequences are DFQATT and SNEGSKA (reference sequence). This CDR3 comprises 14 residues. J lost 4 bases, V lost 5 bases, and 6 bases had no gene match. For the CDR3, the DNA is TGCAGTGCTGGGGTTGGGACAGGGGGCACTGAAGCTTTCTTT. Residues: CSAGVGTGGTEAFF.

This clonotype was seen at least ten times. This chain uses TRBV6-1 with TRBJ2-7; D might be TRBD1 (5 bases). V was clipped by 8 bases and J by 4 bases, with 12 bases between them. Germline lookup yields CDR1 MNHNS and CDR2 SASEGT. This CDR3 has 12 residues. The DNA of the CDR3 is TGTGCCAGCGGTAAAAAGGGGTACGAGCAGTACTTC. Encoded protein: CASGKKGYEQYF.

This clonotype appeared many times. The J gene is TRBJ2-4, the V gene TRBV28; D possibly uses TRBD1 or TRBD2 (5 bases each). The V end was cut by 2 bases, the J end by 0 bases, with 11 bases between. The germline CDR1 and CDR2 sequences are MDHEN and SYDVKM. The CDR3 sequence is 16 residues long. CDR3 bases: TGTGCCAGCAGTTTAGTCCAGGGACGAGCCAAAAACATTCAGTACTTC. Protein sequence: CASSLVQGRAKNIQYF.

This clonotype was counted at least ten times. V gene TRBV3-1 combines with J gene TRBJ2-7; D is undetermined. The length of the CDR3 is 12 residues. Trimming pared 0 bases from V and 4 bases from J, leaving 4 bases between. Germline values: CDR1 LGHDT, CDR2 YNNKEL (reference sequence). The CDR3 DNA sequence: TGTGCCAGCAGCCAAGATCGGTACGAGCAGTACTTC. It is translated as CASSQDRYEQYF.

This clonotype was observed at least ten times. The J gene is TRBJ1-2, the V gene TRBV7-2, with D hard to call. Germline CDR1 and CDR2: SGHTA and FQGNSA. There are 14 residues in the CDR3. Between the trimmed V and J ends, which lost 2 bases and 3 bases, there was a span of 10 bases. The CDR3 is CASSLMAEDYGYTF. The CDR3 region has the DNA TGTGCCAGCAGCTTAATGGCAGAGGACTATGGCTACACCTTC.

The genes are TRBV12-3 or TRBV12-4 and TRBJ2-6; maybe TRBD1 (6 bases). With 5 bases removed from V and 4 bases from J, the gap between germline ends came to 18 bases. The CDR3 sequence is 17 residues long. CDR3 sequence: CASSPPTGPLGANVLTF. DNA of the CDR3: TGTGCCAGCAGTCCCCCCACAGGGCCACTGGGGGCCAACGTCCTGACTTTC.

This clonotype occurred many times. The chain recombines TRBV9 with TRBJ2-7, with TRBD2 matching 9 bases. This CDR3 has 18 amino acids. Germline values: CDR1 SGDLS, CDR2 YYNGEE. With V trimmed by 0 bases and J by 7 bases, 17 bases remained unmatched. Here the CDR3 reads CASSVASYPGLATEEQYF. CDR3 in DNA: TGTGCCAGCAGCGTAGCCTCATACCCGGGACTAGCAACGGAGGAGCAGTACTTC. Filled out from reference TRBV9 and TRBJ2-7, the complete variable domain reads DSGVTQTPKHLITATGQRVTLRCSPRSGDLSVYWYQQSLDQGLQFLIQYYNGEERAKGNILERFSAQQFPDLHSELNLSSLELGDSALYFCASSVASYPGLATEEQYFGPGTRLTVT.

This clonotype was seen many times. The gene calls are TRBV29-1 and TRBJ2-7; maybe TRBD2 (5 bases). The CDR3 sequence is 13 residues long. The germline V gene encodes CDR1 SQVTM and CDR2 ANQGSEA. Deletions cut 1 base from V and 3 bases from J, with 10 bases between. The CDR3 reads CSVEGRAGYEQYF. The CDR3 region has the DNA TGCAGCGTTGAAGGTCGGGCGGGCTACGAGCAGTACTTC.

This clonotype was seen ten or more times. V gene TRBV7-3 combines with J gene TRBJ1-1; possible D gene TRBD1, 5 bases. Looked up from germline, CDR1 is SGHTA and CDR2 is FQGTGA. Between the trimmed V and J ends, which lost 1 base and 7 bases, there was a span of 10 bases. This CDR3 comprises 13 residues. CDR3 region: CASSLMQGGEAFF. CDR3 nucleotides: TGTGCCAGCAGCTTAATGCAGGGTGGTGAAGCTTTCTTT.

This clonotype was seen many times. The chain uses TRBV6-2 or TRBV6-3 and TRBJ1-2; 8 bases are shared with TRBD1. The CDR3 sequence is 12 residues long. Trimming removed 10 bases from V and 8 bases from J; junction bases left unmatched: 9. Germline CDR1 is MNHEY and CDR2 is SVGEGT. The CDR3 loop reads CATAPGGWGYTF. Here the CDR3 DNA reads TGTGCCACCGCCCCAGGGGGCTGGGGCTACACCTTC.

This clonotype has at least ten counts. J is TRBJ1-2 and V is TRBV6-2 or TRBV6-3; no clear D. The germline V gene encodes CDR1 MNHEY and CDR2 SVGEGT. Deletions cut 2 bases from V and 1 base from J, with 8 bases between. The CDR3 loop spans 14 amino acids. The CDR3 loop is CASSYAGINYGYTF. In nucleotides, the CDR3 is TGTGCCAGCAGTTACGCCGGGATTAACTATGGCTACACCTTC.

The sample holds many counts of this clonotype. The CDR3 DNA reads TGTGCCAGCAGTTACCCCCTCGGCGGATACTACGAGCAGTACTTC. Its translation: CASSYPLGGYYEQYF. This chain connects TRBV28 to TRBJ2-7; D is undetermined. Germline loops: CDR1 MDHEN, CDR2 SYDVKM. V lost 4 bases to trimming and J lost 3 bases, with 16 bases between them. This CDR3 region has 15 residues.

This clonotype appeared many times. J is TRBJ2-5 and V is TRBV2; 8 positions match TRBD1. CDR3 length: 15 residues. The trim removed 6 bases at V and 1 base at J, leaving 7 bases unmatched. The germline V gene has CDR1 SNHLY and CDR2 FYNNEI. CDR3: CASSDRGQGQETQYF. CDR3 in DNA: TGTGCCAGCAGCGACCGAGGACAGGGCCAAGAGACCCAGTACTTC.

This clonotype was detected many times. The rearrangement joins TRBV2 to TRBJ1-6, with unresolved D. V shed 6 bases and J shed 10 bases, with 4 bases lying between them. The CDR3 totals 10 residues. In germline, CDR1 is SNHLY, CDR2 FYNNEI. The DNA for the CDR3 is TGTGCCAGCAGAGACTCACCCCTCCACTTT. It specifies CASRDSPLHF. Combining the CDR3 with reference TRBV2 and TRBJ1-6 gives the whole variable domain EPEVTQTPSHQVTQMGQEVILRCVPISNHLYFYWYRQILGQKVEFLVSFYNNEISEKSEIFDDQFSVERPDGSNFTLKIRSTKLEDSAMYFCASRDSPLHFGNGTRLTVT.

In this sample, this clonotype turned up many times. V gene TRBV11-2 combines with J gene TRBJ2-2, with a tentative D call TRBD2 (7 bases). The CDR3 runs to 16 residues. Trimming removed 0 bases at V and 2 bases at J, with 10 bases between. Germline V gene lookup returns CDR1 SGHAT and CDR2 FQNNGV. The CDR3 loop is CASSLEGGANTGELFF. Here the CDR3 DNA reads TGTGCCAGCAGCTTAGAGGGGGGGGCAAACACCGGGGAGCTGTTTTTT.

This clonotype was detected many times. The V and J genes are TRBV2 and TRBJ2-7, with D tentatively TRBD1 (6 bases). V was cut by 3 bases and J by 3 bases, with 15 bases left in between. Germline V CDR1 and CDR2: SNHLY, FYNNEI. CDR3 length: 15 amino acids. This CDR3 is CASSDRDTGSYEQYF. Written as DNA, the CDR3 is TGTGCCAGCAGTGACCGGGACACGGGGAGCTACGAGCAGTACTTC. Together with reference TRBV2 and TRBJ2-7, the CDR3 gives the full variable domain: EPEVTQTPSHQVTQMGQEVILRCVPISNHLYFYWYRQILGQKVEFLVSFYNNEISEKSEIFDDQFSVERPDGSNFTLKIRSTKLEDSAMYFCASSDRDTGSYEQYFGPGTRLTVT.